Given below is one TCR beta chain in context. What it recognizes is unknown. The sample originates from a study of chemoradiotherapy in HPV16-positive cancers. Assay used: immunoSEQ multiplex PCR; TCRdb lists only in-frame clones, some missing. The sample yields thousands of clones, about three quarters seen once. Study-level points and caveats: For HPV16-positive patients, expanding HPV-responsive T cells associated with longer recurrence-free survival. Functional assays defining HPV-specific T cells used only a couple of HPV16-positive patients. Non-HPV-specific T cells did not expand in tumors during treatment, whereas candidate HPV-specific clones and E7-related motifs did.

The sample was tumor tissue, taken from a patient who underwent chemoradiotherapy. This receptor was obtained from a human donor with HPV-associated anogenital cancer.

CDR3 in amino acids: CASSFTSGGMDEQFF. In DNA form, the CDR3 reads TGTGCCAGCAGCTTCACTAGCGGGGGTATGGATGAGCAGTTCTTC. This sequence joins TRBV9 and TRBJ2-1, with TRBD2 matching 11 bases. Unmatched junction bases numbered 8, after V lost 4 bases and J lost 8 bases. The CDR3 is 15 amino acids. CDR1 SGDLS and CDR2 YYNGEE come from the germline V gene.